The 22 T cell receptor beta chains in this list originate from one sample, sequenced in a study of shared clonotypes between healthy human individuals. The table came from immunoSEQ multiplex PCR; TCRdb's copy has only in-frame clones and leaves some out. The data show 1.4 million to 1.5 million clones, 95% to 97% seen once. The specimen was naive CD4+ T cells sorted from blood. Subset in this sample: CD45RA+ positively selected. The origin of the receptors is a man aged 30-40 years in good health.

The CDR3 sequence is CASSPRGTAMNTEAFF. The CDR3 DNA reads as TGTGCCAGCAGCCCACGAGGGACAGCTATGAACACTGAAGCTTTCTTT. The V gene is TRBV9, the J gene TRBJ1-1; 7 bases are a match to TRBD1. V dropped 4 bases and J dropped 0; count of bases not matched to a gene: 9. Germline V gene data show CDR1 as SGDLS and CDR2 as YYNGEE. The CDR3 is 16 amino acids.

V is TRBV5-6 and J is TRBJ1-2, with D maybe TRBD1 (6 bases). The V and J ends lost 0 bases and 4 bases respectively, with 10 bases between them. The germline V gene encodes CDR1 SGHDT and CDR2 YYEEEE. This CDR3 has 14 amino acids. The CDR3 bases are TGTGCCAGCAGCTTGGAGGGGGTACTCTATGGCTACACCTTC. This codes for CASSLEGVLYGYTF.

This rearrangement joins TRBV30 to TRBJ2-5; 7 bases match TRBD2. The V gene's germline CDR1 is GTSNPN and CDR2 SVGIG (reference sequence). V lost 4 bases, J lost 1 base, and 6 bases stayed unmatched. This CDR3 spans 14 amino acids. Here the CDR3 reads CAWTSGAIQETQYF. In DNA, the CDR3 is TGTGCCTGGACTAGCGGAGCCATCCAAGAGACCCAGTACTTC.

The chain carries TRBV27 and TRBJ2-1, with TRBD2 matching 8 bases. This CDR3 is 16 amino acids long. The V gene end was trimmed by 3 bases and the J gene end by 8 bases; junction bases not matched to a gene: 12. Germline assignment: CDR1 MNHEY and CDR2 SMNVEV (reference sequence). CDR3 in DNA: TGTGCCAGCAGTTTTTTGTTAGCGGGAAGTGGGGATGAGCAGTTCTTC. This gives the protein CASSFLLAGSGDEQFF.

The J gene is TRBJ1-2, the V gene TRBV27; possibly TRBD1 for D (5 bases). The CDR3 consists of 16 residues. Between the trimmed V and J ends, which lost 2 bases and 1 base, there was a span of 14 bases. The germline V gene has CDR1 MNHEY and CDR2 SMNVEV (reference sequence). The CDR3 here is CASSLTSRVHNYGYTF. In DNA, the CDR3 is TGTGCCAGCAGTTTAACCTCCAGGGTTCATAACTATGGCTACACCTTC.

This chain links TRBV28 with TRBJ1-5, with TRBD1 matching over 10 bases. Germline loops: CDR1 MDHEN, CDR2 SYDVKM. This CDR3 comprises 15 residues. Trimming took 6 bases from V and 9 from J; bases not matched to a gene: 11. CDR3 residues: CASRSDRGLQWPQHF. The CDR3 nucleotides read TGTGCCAGCAGGTCCGACAGGGGGCTCCAATGGCCCCAGCATTTT.

The V call is TRBV28, the J call TRBJ2-1; 7 nucleotides agree with TRBD2. Looked up from germline, CDR1 is MDHEN and CDR2 is SYDVKM. The CDR3 contains 15 residues. With V trimmed by 3 bases and J by 6 bases, 8 bases remained unmatched. CDR3 residues: CASSLGGRVSNEQFF. As DNA, the CDR3 is TGTGCCAGCAGTTTGGGCGGGAGAGTCTCCAATGAGCAGTTCTTC. The full variable domain, in which reference TRBV28 and TRBJ2-1 provide the parts outside the CDR3, is DVKVTQSSRYLVKRTGEKVFLECVQDMDHENMFWYRQDPGLGLRLIYFSYDVKMKEKGDIPEGYSVSREKKERFSLILESASTNQTSMYLCASSLGGRVSNEQFFGPGTRLTVL.

The chain employs TRBV19 and TRBJ2-2; 7 nucleotides align to TRBD2. CDR1 and CDR2 from the germline V gene are LNHDA and SQIVND (reference sequence). V was clipped by 3 bases and J by 6 bases; unmatched bases: 13. This CDR3 has 17 residues. The CDR3 sequence: CASSISLGGGPAGELFF. The CDR3 DNA reads TGTGCCAGTAGTATCTCCCTCGGGGGAGGGCCGGCCGGGGAGCTGTTTTTT.

A note on this clone: At one end the junction does not follow the germline gene, possibly because of a read error. The gene calls are TRBV5-1 and TRBJ2-2, with TRBD2 matching 11 bases. The CDR3 length is 18 residues. Germline V lookup: CDR1 SGHRS, CDR2 YFSETQ. The CDR3 DNA follows: TGCGCCAGCAGCTTGGGGGTGACTAGCGGGACGAACACCGGAGAGCTGTTTTTT. It yields the protein CASSLGVTSGTNTGELFF.

The chain is built from TRBV9 and TRBJ2-2; TRBD2 is a possible D gene (5 bases). The V end was cut by 5 bases, the J end by 0 bases, with 8 bases between. CDR1 SGDLS and CDR2 YYNGEE come from the germline V gene. The CDR3 runs 14 residues. Written as DNA, the CDR3 is TGTGCCAGCAGGCGGAGGTCGAACACCGGGGAGCTGTTTTTT. Protein sequence: CASRRRSNTGELFF.

Concerning this clone: The sample holds other DNA sequences that translate to the same CDR3. In DNA, the CDR3 is TGCGCCAGCAGCTTGGGGAGTTCTGGGGCCAACGTCCTGACTTTC. Translation: CASSLGSSGANVLTF. The chain uses TRBV5-1 and TRBJ2-6; D not resolved. Trimming shortened V by 0 bases and J by 1 base, and 5 bases separated the two germline ends. The CDR3 totals 15 residues. The germline V gene encodes CDR1 SGHRS and CDR2 YFSETQ. Variable domain in full (rest from reference TRBV5-1 and TRBJ2-6): KAGVTQTPRYLIKTRGQQVTLSCSPISGHRSVSWYQQTPGQGLQFLFEYFSETQRNKGNFPGRFSGRQFSNSRSEMNVSTLELGDSALYLCASSLGSSGANVLTFGAGSRLTVL.

The chain carries TRBV15 and TRBJ2-1; D is undetermined. The CDR3 loop spans 12 amino acids. Germline loops: CDR1 LNHNV, CDR2 YYDKDF (reference sequence). Trimming cost V 5 bases and J 8 bases, with 10 bases left between them. The CDR3 nucleotides are TGTGCCACCAGCCGCCTGGATGATGAGCAGTTCTTC. It specifies CATSRLDDEQFF.

With regard to this clone: The sample carries other DNA sequences with the same CDR3. The J gene is TRBJ1-5, the V gene TRBV4-3; TRBD1 might be the D (6 bases). Trimming took off 3 bases at V and 0 bases at J, with 9 bases between the two ends. Germline lookup yields CDR1 LGHNA and CDR2 YSLEER. The CDR3 is 15 amino acids. CDR3 coding DNA: TGCGCCAGCAGCCAGGACAGAAATAGCAATCAGCCCCAGCATTTT. Protein product: CASSQDRNSNQPQHF.

The rearrangement uses TRBV30 and TRBJ2-2; D might be TRBD1 (5 bases). CDR1 GTSNPN and CDR2 SVGIG come from the germline V gene (reference sequence). Trimming took off 5 bases at V and 6 bases at J, with 13 bases between the two ends. The CDR3 is made up of 13 amino acids. CDR3 sequence (DNA): TGTGCCTGGGGCAGGGCTTTGGCCGGGGAGCTGTTTTTT. Translated, it gives CAWGRALAGELFF. The whole variable domain, remainder taken from reference TRBV30 and TRBJ2-2, is SQTIHQWPATLVQPVGSPLSLECTVEGTSNPNLYWYRQAAGRGLQLLFYSVGIGQISSEVPQNLSASRPQDRQFILSSKKLLLSDSGFYLCAWGRALAGELFFGEGSRLTVL.

In this sample, this clone turned up once. CDR3 nucleotide sequence: TGTGCCAGCAGCGTAACCGGGACTAGCGGGAGAACTGGGGAGCAGTTCTTC. Translation: CASSVTGTSGRTGEQFF. The rearrangement uses TRBV9 and TRBJ2-1; TRBD2 agrees at 14 bases. The CDR3 extends over 17 amino acids. V shed 1 base and J 10 bases; nucleotides not matched to a gene: 10. Per the germline V gene, CDR1 is SGDLS and CDR2 is YYNGEE.

This chain uses TRBV2 with TRBJ2-7, with 11 nucleotides matching TRBD2. J gave up 4 bases and V 3 bases, and 8 bases lay outside the gene matches. Per the germline V gene, CDR1 is SNHLY and CDR2 is FYNNEI. The CDR3 extends over 16 amino acids. This CDR3 reads CASSDHTSGRKYEQYF. Here the CDR3 DNA reads TGTGCCAGCAGTGACCATACTAGCGGGAGAAAGTACGAGCAGTACTTC.

The chain carries TRBV11-2 and TRBJ1-2; 9 bases map to TRBD1. The CDR3 contains 18 residues. The germline V gene encodes CDR1 SGHAT and CDR2 FQNNGV. V shed 4 bases, J shed 8 bases, and the junction held 20 bases outside the gene matches. The CDR3 loop is CASSSPNPIDRGEIGYTF. In DNA form, the CDR3 reads TGTGCCAGCAGCTCCCCAAATCCCATCGACAGGGGGGAGATCGGCTACACCTTC.

V gene TRBV4-1 combines with J gene TRBJ2-7; TRBD2 matches 9 bases. Trimming cost V 1 base and J 5 bases; bases outside gene matches: 12. Germline CDR1 MGHRA, CDR2 YSYEKL. CDR3 length equals 17 residues. The CDR3 reads CASSQARDSGSSDEQYF. CDR3 bases: TGCGCCAGCAGCCAAGCGAGAGATAGCGGGAGCTCTGACGAGCAGTACTTC.

The chain links TRBV11-3 to TRBJ2-1, with 7 bases that match TRBD2. The CDR3 runs to 16 residues. Germline V gives CDR1 SGHNT, CDR2 YENEEA. V trimming: 5 bases; J trimming: 9 bases; junction bases outside the gene matches: 16. The DNA for the CDR3 is TGTGCCAGCAGCGGAGCCGGGACGGGGGGTCGCAGTGAGCAGTTCTTC. Encoded protein: CASSGAGTGGRSEQFF.

The rearrangement uses TRBV12-2 and TRBJ2-7; the D call in the table, TRBD2, was not verified against the DNA. TRBV12-2 is listed as a pseudogene. This CDR3 comprises 17 residues. In nucleotides, the CDR3 is TGTGCAAGTCGCTTAGGGGGCCTTCTAGGAGGGCATTGCGAGCAGTACTTC. This translates into CASRLGGLLGGHCEQYF.

This clone was seen a single time. CDR3 nucleotide sequence: TGTGCCAGTATAGTACGTTGGGGGACACTGAACACTGAAGCTTTCTTT. Protein product: CASIVRWGTLNTEAFF. The gene calls are TRBV19 and TRBJ1-1; the D gene is possibly TRBD1 (6 bases). This CDR3 has 16 amino acids. Germline-derived CDR1 and CDR2 are LNHDA and SQIVND (reference sequence). Trimming left V 7 bases short and J 0 bases short, with 18 bases between.

The rearrangement joins TRBV7-8 to TRBJ2-7; D unresolved. Germline V gives CDR1 SGHVS, CDR2 FQNEAQ. The CDR3 length is 13 residues. Trimming took 4 bases from V and 6 from J, leaving 13 bases between them. The CDR3 DNA is TGTGCCAGCAGCTATCGGGCGGTGGGCGAGCAGTACTTC. This encodes CASSYRAVGEQYF.